Reported below is one T cell receptor beta chain. Its antigen is unidentified. The sample comes from a study of CD8 T cells in ankylosing spondylitis. The authors made TCR beta libraries by quantitative 5'-RACE with molecular barcodes. MiXCR, applied by TCRdb to the 5' RACE reads, yields one record per CDR3 protein. The sample has 150,000 to 200,000 distinct CDR3 sequences; around 17% are singletons. Germline-derived CDR1 and CDR2 are MNHEY and SMNVEV (reference sequence). The CDR3 consists of 14 residues. V lost 3 bases and J lost 3, with 9 bases in between. Findings and caveats of the study: The clones that were linked to disease were reported to be significantly enriched in matched synovial fluid samples from ankylosing spondylitis patients. For ankylosing spondylitis blood, a TCR beta motif of 7 or 8 highly homologous variants appeared characteristic. In reactive arthritis synovial fluid and blood, some motif variants had been reported before.

The chain carries TRBV27 and TRBJ1-5; TRBD1 might be the D (6 bases). The material sequenced was blood, either unsorted or a sorted T cell fraction (not recorded which). The origin of this receptor is a male donor with ankylosing spondylitis or in good health (not recorded which). This chain's CDR3 is CASSLRGDNQPQHF. The CDR3 DNA follows: TGTGCCAGCAGTTTGAGGGGGGACAATCAGCCCCAGCATTTT.